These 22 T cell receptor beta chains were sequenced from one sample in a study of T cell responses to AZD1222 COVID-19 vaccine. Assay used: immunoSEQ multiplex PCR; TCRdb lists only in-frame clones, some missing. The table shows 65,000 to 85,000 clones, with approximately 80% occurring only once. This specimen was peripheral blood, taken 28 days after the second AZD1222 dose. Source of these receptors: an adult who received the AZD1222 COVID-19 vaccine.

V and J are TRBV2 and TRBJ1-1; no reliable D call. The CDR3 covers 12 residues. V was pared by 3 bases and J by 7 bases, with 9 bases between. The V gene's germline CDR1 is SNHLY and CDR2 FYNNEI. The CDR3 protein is CASSDGVSEAFF. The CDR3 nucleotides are TGTGCCAGCAGTGATGGGGTGAGTGAAGCTTTCTTT. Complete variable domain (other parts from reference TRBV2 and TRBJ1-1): EPEVTQTPSHQVTQMGQEVILRCVPISNHLYFYWYRQILGQKVEFLVSFYNNEISEKSEIFDDQFSVERPDGSNFTLKIRSTKLEDSAMYFCASSDGVSEAFFGQGTRLTVV.

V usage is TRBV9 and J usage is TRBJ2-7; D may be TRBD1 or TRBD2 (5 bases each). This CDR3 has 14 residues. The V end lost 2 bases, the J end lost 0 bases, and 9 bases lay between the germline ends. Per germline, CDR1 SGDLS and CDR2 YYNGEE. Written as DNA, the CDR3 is TGTGCCAGCAGCGTGGGGGTCCACTCCTACGAGCAGTACTTC. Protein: CASSVGVHSYEQYF.

The CDR3 protein is CAIRRRQEDTEAFF. In nucleotides, the CDR3 is TGTGCCATCAGGCGGAGACAGGAAGACACTGAAGCTTTCTTT. This rearrangement joins TRBV10-3 to TRBJ1-1, with D possibly being TRBD1 (6 bases). This CDR3 has 14 amino acids. Trimming left V 6 bases short and J 3 bases short, with 14 bases between. Germline V gene sequence: CDR1 ENHRY, CDR2 SYGVKD.

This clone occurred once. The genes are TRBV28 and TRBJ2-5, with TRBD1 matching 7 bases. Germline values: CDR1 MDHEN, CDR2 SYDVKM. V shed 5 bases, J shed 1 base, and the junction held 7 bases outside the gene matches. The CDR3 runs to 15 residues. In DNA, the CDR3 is TGTGCCAGCAGTATGAGGGGGCGCGGCCAAGAGACCCAGTACTTC. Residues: CASSMRGRGQETQYF. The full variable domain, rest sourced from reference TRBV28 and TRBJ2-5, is DVKVTQSSRYLVKRTGEKVFLECVQDMDHENMFWYRQDPGLGLRLIYFSYDVKMKEKGDIPEGYSVSREKKERFSLILESASTNQTSMYLCASSMRGRGQETQYFGPGTRLLVL.

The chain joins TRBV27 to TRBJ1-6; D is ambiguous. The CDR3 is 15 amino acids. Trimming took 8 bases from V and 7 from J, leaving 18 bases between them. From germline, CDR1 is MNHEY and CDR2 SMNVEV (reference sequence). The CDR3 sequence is CASRSANLANSPLHF. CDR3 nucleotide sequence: TGTGCCAGCCGAAGCGCGAATTTGGCGAATTCACCCCTCCACTTT.

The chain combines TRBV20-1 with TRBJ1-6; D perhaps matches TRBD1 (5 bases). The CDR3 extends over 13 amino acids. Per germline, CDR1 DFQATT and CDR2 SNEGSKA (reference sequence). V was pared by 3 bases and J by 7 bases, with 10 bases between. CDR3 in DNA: TGCAGTGCTAGTGAGACAGCCAATTCACCCCTCCACTTT. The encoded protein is CSASETANSPLHF.

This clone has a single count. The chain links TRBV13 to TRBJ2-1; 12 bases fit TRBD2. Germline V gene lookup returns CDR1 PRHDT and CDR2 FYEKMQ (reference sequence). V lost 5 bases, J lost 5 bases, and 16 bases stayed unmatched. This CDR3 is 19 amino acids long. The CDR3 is CASSPGTSGWLEINNEQFF. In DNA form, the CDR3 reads TGTGCCAGCAGCCCCGGGACTAGCGGGTGGTTGGAGATTAACAATGAGCAGTTCTTC. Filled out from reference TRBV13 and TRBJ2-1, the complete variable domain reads AAGVIQSPRHLIKEKRETATLKCYPIPRHDTVYWYQQGPGQDPQFLISFYEKMQSDKGSIPDRFSAQQFSDYHSELNMSSLELGDSALYFCASSPGTSGWLEINNEQFFGPGTRLTVL.

The DNA for the CDR3 is TGCGCCAGCAGCCAGGGACTGGATGAGCGCACAGATACGCAGTATTTT. Protein product: CASSQGLDERTDTQYF. The chain uses TRBV5-1 and TRBJ2-3; a possible D gene is TRBD2 (6 bases). V lost 4 bases to trimming and J lost 1 base, with 16 bases between them. CDR1 is SGHRS and CDR2 is YFSETQ in the germline V gene. This CDR3 comprises 16 residues.

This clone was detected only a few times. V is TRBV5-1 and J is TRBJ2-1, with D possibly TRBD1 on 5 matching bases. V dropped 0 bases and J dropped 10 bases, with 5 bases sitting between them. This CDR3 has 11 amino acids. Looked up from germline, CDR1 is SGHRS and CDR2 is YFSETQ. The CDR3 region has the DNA TGCGCCAGCAGCTTGGAGGGGGAGCAGTTCTTC. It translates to CASSLEGEQFF. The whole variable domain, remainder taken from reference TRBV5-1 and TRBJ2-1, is KAGVTQTPRYLIKTRGQQVTLSCSPISGHRSVSWYQQTPGQGLQFLFEYFSETQRNKGNFPGRFSGRQFSNSRSEMNVSTLELGDSALYLCASSLEGEQFFGPGTRLTVL.

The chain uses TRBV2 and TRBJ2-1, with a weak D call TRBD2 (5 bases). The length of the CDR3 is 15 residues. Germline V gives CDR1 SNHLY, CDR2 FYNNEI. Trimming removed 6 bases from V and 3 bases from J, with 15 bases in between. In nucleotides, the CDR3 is TGTGCCAGCAGCAGAGCTAGCAGGCTCTACAATGAGCAGTTCTTC. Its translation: CASSRASRLYNEQFF.

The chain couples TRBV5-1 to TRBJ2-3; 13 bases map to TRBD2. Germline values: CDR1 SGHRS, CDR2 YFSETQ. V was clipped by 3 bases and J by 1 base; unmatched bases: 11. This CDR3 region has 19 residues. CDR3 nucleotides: TGCGCCAGCAGCTCGGGCCCTACTAGCGGGGGGGCCGGCACAGATACGCAGTATTTT. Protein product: CASSSGPTSGGAGTDTQYF.

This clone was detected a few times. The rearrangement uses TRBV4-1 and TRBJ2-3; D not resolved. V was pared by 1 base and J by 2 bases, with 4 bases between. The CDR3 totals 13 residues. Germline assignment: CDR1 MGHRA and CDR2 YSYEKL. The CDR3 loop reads CASSQAPTDTQYF. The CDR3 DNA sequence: TGCGCCAGCAGCCAAGCCCCCACAGATACGCAGTATTTT.

The CDR3 nucleotides read TGTGCCAGCTCATCAACCGGGACAGGGGGCATTAGCAATCAGCCCCAGCATTTT. Its protein is CASSSTGTGGISNQPQHF. The chain couples TRBV18 to TRBJ1-5; 12 bases map to TRBD1. The CDR3 runs to 18 residues. Looked up from germline, CDR1 is KGHSH and CDR2 is LQKENI. V lost 5 bases to trimming and J lost 0 bases; unmatched junction nucleotides: 8.

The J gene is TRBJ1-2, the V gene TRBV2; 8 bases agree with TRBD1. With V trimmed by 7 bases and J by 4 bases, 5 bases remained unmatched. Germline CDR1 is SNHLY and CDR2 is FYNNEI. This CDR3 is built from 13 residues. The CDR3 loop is CASTGTGVYGYTF. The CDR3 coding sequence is TGTGCCAGCACCGGGACAGGTGTCTATGGCTACACCTTC.

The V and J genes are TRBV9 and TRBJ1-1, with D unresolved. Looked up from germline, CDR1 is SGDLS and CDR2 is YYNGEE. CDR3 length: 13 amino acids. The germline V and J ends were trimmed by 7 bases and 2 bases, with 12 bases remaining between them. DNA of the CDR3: TGTGCCAGCTCGGAGGACCACAACACTGAAGCTTTCTTT. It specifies CASSEDHNTEAFF.

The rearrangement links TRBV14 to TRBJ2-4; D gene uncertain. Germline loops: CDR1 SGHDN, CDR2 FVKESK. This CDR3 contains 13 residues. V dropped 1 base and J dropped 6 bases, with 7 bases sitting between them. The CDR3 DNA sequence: TGTGCCAGCAGCCAAGGACACGGAAACATTCAGTACTTC. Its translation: CASSQGHGNIQYF.

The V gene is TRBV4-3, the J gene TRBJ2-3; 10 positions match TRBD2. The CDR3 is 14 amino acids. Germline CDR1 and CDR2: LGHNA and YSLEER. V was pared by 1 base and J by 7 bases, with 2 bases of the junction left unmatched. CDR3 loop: CASSQGLAGHTQYF. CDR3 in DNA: TGCGCCAGCAGCCAAGGACTAGCGGGCCATACGCAGTATTTT.

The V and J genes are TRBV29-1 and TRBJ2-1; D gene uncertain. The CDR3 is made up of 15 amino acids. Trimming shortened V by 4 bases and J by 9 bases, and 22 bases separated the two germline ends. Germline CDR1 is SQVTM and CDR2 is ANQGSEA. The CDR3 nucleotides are TGCAGCGTTGGGGTGTCCGGGTCTGGGTCTAGTGAGCAGTTCTTC. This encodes CSVGVSGSGSSEQFF.

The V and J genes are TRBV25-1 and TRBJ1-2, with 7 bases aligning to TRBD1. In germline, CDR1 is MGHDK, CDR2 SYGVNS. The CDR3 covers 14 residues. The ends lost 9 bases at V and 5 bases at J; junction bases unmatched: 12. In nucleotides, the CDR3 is TGTGCCAGTTCTCATACAGGGGACGTTTATGGCTACACCTTC. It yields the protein CASSHTGDVYGYTF.

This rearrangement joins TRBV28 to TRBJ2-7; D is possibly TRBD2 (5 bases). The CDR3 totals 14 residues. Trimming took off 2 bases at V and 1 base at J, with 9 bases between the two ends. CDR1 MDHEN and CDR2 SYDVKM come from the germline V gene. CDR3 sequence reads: CASSLPRESYEQYF. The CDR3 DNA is TGTGCCAGCAGTTTACCGAGGGAGTCCTACGAGCAGTACTTC.

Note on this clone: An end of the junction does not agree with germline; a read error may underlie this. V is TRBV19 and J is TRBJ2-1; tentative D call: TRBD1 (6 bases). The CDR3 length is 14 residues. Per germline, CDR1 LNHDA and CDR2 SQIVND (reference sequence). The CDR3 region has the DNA TGTGCCAGTAGTGTAGAGGGACATTACAATGAGCAGTTCTTC. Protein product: CASSVEGHYNEQFF.

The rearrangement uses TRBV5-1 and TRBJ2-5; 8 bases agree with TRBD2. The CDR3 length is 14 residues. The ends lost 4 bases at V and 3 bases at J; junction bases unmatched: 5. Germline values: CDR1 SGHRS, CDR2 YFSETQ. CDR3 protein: CASSISGVKETQYF. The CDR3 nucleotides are TGCGCCAGCAGCATTAGCGGGGTTAAAGAGACCCAGTACTTC. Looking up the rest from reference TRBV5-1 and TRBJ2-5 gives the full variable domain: KAGVTQTPRYLIKTRGQQVTLSCSPISGHRSVSWYQQTPGQGLQFLFEYFSETQRNKGNFPGRFSGRQFSNSRSEMNVSTLELGDSALYLCASSISGVKETQYFGPGTRLLVL.